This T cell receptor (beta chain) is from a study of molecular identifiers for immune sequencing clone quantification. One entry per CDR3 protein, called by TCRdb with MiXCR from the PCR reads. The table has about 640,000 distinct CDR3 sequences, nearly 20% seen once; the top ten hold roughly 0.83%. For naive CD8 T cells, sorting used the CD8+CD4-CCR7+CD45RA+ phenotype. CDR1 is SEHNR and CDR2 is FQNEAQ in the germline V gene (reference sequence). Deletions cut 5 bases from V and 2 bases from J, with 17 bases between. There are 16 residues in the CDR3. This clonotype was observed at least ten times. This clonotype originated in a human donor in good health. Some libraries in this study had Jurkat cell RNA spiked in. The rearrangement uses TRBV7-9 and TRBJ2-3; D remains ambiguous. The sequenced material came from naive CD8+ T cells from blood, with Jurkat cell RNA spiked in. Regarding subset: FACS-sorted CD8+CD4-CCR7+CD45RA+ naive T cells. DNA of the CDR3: TGTGCCAGCAGCATTAGCCCCCAGGAAAACACAGATACGCAGTATTTT. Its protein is CASSISPQENTDTQYF.